This TCR beta chain was retrieved from a study of T-cell reconstitution after alpha-beta-depleted transplantation in children. Study conclusions and caveats: Reports say that about two months after transplant, the alpha-beta T cells came out of several hundred graft clones that had expanded.

The CDR3 length is 16 residues. Per the germline V gene, CDR1 is LGHNT and CDR2 is FRNRAP. The trim removed 0 bases at V and 4 bases at J, leaving 4 bases unmatched. With regard to this clonotype: No antigen is known for it.

Unique molecular identifiers were used in preparing the TCRbeta library. TCRdb processed the PCR reads anew with MiXCR; each CDR3 protein has one entry. The data show about a million distinct CDR3 sequences, with roughly 29% seen just once and roughly 28% held by the top ten. The J gene is TRBJ2-2, the V gene TRBV12-5; 8 bases match TRBD1. This clonotype was sampled from a boy younger than two who had a stem cell transplant for SCID, so the T cells may come from the graft donor. The sample consisted of PBMCs, mostly from graft donor cells, taken 360 days after TCRalphabeta/CD19-depleted stem cell transplant. CDR3 DNA sequence: TGTGCTAGTGGTTTGGTACAGGGGGATGGCACCGGGGAGCTGTTTTTT. This gives the protein CASGLVQGDGTGELFF.